This TCR beta chain is from a study of cytomegalovirus exposure and HLA in healthy donors. The primer mix had 60 Vbeta and 13 Jbeta primers. The repertoire was sequenced with immunoSEQ multiplex PCR; TCRdb's copy has only in-frame clones and lacks some. The repertoire holds roughly 200,000 clones, with 65% to 90% as singletons. This CDR3 spans 14 amino acids. Germline V gives CDR1 SGHDT, CDR2 YYEEEE. Deletions cut 6 bases from V and 1 base from J, with 13 bases between. In regard to this clone: Its antigen is unknown.

Study outcomes and limitations: Certain indistinguishable V segments, among them TRBV6-2 and TRBV6-3, were excluded. Most of the TCR beta V segments (in an earlier analysis) were productive either about 90% or about 30% of the time.

This clonotype was sampled from a woman in her 30s in good health and CMV-seronegative. Sequencing was done on a sample of PBMCs. The chain recombines TRBV5-6 with TRBJ1-1; no firm D call. CDR3 amino acids: CASISIGRNTEAFF. CDR3 nucleotide sequence: TGTGCCAGCATCTCTATTGGGAGGAACACTGAAGCTTTCTTT.